The 8 T cell receptor beta chains in this list originate from one sample, sequenced in a study of OX40 agonist ivuxolimab in advanced cancers. The assay was immunoSEQ multiplex PCR, and TCRdb's table has in-frame clones only and misses some. The profile shows around 40,000 clones, around 88% of them singletons. Specimen: CD4+ or CD8+ T cells sorted from blood, collected in a trial of the OX40 agonist ivuxolimab. These TCRs come from an adult with an advanced solid tumor such as melanoma, head and neck, liver or kidney cancer.

This sequence joins TRBV30 and TRBJ1-2; D ambiguous. V lost 2 bases and J lost 4, with 14 bases in between. This CDR3 has 14 residues. The germline V gene encodes CDR1 GTSNPN and CDR2 SVGIG (reference sequence). In nucleotides, the CDR3 is TGTGCCTGGAGTATACAGCTCTCGGGCTATGGCTACACCTTC. The encoded protein is CAWSIQLSGYGYTF.

The chain employs TRBV14 and TRBJ2-3; D is perhaps TRBD1 (6 bases). The CDR3 consists of 14 residues. Germline assignment: CDR1 SGHDN and CDR2 FVKESK. V shed 8 bases and J shed 2 bases, with 14 bases lying between them. DNA for the CDR3: TGTGCCAGCGGACCTACAGGGTACACAGATACGCAGTATTTT. It specifies CASGPTGYTDTQYF.

The chain links TRBV5-4 to TRBJ1-2; D is perhaps TRBD1 (5 bases). Trimming took off 4 bases at V and 10 bases at J, with 11 bases between the two ends. CDR3 size: 11 residues. Germline CDR1 is SGHNT and CDR2 is YYREEE (reference sequence). CDR3 residues: CASSRWGDYTF. Written as DNA, the CDR3 is TGTGCCAGCAGCCGTTGGGGGGACTACACCTTC.

The chain joins TRBV10-3 to TRBJ2-3; 7 bases match TRBD2. The CDR3 consists of 12 residues. With V trimmed by 7 bases and J by 6 bases, 4 bases remained unmatched. The germline V gene encodes CDR1 ENHRY and CDR2 SYGVKD. For the CDR3, the DNA is TGTGCCATCACGGAGGGAGGGGATACGCAGTATTTT. The encoded protein is CAITEGGDTQYF.

The V and J genes are TRBV5-4 and TRBJ1-1, with D uncertain. Deletions cut 4 bases from V and 0 bases from J, with 7 bases between. The CDR3 sequence is 13 residues long. CDR1 is SGHNT, CDR2 YYREEE, per germline (reference sequence). CDR3 sequence (DNA): TGTGCCAGCAGCGCAAGGTTGAACACTGAAGCTTTCTTT. It yields the protein CASSARLNTEAFF.

This clone turned up a few times. The chain uses TRBV5-5 and TRBJ1-2; perhaps TRBD1 as D (5 bases). In germline, CDR1 is SGHKS, CDR2 YYEKEE (reference sequence). Trimming took 0 bases from V and 3 from J, leaving 12 bases between them. The CDR3 length is 15 residues. CDR3 region: CASSLVAGNDYGYTF. The CDR3 nucleotides read TGTGCCAGCAGCTTGGTGGCAGGGAATGACTATGGCTACACCTTC.

The chain links TRBV19 to TRBJ1-2; 8 bases are shared with TRBD1. V was clipped by 8 bases and J by 6 bases; unmatched bases: 8. The CDR3 totals 13 residues. Germline values: CDR1 LNHDA, CDR2 SQIVND (reference sequence). The CDR3 spells CASQVAGGDGYTF. In nucleotides, the CDR3 is TGTGCCAGTCAGGTAGCAGGGGGCGATGGCTACACCTTC.

The chain uses TRBV4-3 and TRBJ1-1; possibly TRBD1 for D (5 bases). Germline CDR1 and CDR2: LGHNA and YSLEER. The CDR3 runs to 16 residues. Trimming pared 0 bases from V and 6 bases from J, leaving 17 bases between. CDR3: CASSQELVQGLSEAFF. Written as DNA, the CDR3 is TGCGCCAGCAGCCAAGAGTTAGTGCAGGGCCTGTCTGAAGCTTTCTTT.